This TCR beta chain was observed in a study of T-cell memory formation after mild COVID-19 (dated by TCRdb to the early 2020s). Notes on the research overall: TCR sequence clusters from the two donors were largely donor specific. The cohort comprised two young, previously healthy adult volunteers, one female and one male. In a couple of donors, T-cell clones that expanded and contracted after mild COVID-19 were followed by sequencing TCRalpha and TCRbeta repertoires longitudinally. What the study reported, not specific to this receptor: Some responding clones were detected in pre-infection memory, which suggested that pre-existing cross-reactive memory T cells had joined the SARS-CoV-2 response. Only a couple of mild cases were covered in the study, and larger cohorts including severe cases with pre-infection samples were considered necessary. Whether the second-wave clones peaking on day 37 were SARS-CoV-2 specific was not confirmed. Clones contracting from day 15 to 85 had balanced CD4/CD8 phenotypes, while a second wave expanding from day 15 to 37 was biased towards CD4+. Contracting CD4+ clones were found mainly in CM and EM memory subsets, while CD8+ clones were enriched in EMRA.

Regarding this clonotype: This receptor's antigen is unknown. No base quality information exists; no much larger clone differs at one position.

Ficoll-Paque density gradient centrifugation was used to isolate PBMCs. Counted from cysteine to phenylalanine, this CDR3 has 15 amino acids. Kept here is only the CDR3 DNA, which spans 45 bases and is read in frame from base 1. CDR1 and CDR2 are drawn from the germline V gene: LGHNA, YNFKEQ. V loses 1 base, J loses 3 bases, and the germline ends lie 13 bases apart. This sample was sequenced with an Illumina NovaSeq 6000. cDNA libraries for TCRalpha and TCRbeta were prepared by 5'RACE using constant-segment primers, with sample barcodes and unique molecular identifiers added. Trizol reagent was used to extract RNA from every sample. Library amplification was performed in two PCR steps, and a second sample barcode and Illumina TruSeq adapters were introduced in the second step. Libraries were sequenced on an Illumina NovaSeq with 2 x 150 bp paired-end reads. The authors processed their data as follows. Reads were demultiplexed and collapsed into UMI-guided consensus sequences with migec v1.2.7. Using mixcr v2.1.11, UMI consensuses were aligned to TRA and TRB V and J templates and then assembled into clonotypes. Expanded or contracted clonotypes were those called significant by both edgeR and NoisET, with noise models trained on biological replicates. edgeR calls used a false discovery rate-adjusted p below 0.01 and a log2 fold-change threshold of 1. As an exploratory analysis of dynamics, max-normalized trajectories of the 1000 most abundant clonotypes were examined with PCA combined with hierarchical clustering. Separately sequenced CD4+ and CD8+ repertoires were used to assign a CD4 or CD8 phenotype to each responding clone. The raw public data were reprocessed by TCRdb itself: fastp quality trimming at Q25, MiXCR clonotype calling, in-frame beta chains only. Rows matching on CDR3 protein sequence are summarized as one entry with the most common DNA and genes. TCRdb's processing, not the study's, gives the V and J calls here. Recorded for this sample are about 150,000 distinct CDR3 sequences; about a fifth of them occurred a single time. Approximately 2% of the sample belongs to the ten largest clones.

The specimen sequenced was PBMCs or a T cell subset sorted from them (not recorded which). The V gene is TRBV4-2 and the J gene is TRBJ2-7, with no D gene named confidently. The receptor was derived from an adult woman who had mild COVID-19 (a few samples of this study predate the infection). The sample titles of this study are shuffled in the database, so cell type and time point are left out; the donor was told from shared clones. The CDR3 region: CASSQVSVQFYEQYF. The bases read TGTGCCAGCAGCCAAGTATCCGTGCAATTCTACGAGCAGTACTTC.